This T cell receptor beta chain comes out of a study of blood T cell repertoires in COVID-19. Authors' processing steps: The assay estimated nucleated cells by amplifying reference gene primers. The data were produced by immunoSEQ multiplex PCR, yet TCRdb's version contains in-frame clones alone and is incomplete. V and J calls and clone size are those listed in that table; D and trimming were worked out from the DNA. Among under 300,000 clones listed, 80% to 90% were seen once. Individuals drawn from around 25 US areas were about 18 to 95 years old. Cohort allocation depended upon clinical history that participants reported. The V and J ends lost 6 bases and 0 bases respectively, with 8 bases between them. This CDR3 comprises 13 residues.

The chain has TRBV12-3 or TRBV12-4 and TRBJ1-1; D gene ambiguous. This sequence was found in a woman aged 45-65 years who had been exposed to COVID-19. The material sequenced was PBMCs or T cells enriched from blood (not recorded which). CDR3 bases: TGTGCCAGCAGGATACAGCTGAACACTGAAGCTTTCTTT. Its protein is CASRIQLNTEAFF.